This section outlines one T cell receptor (beta chain) sequence together with its context. The CDR3 runs 15 residues. Germline-derived CDR1 and CDR2 are SGHNT and YYREEE (reference sequence). With V trimmed by 4 bases and J by 3 bases, 6 bases remained unmatched. This sample is drawn from a study of blood T cell repertoires in COVID-19. This table comes from immunoSEQ multiplex PCR, and its TCRdb copy is limited to in-frame clones, with some not included. The data show some 190,000 clones, 70% to 85% seen once. Sequenced material: peripheral blood. The chain combines TRBV5-4 with TRBJ1-4; 7 bases align to TRBD1. This sequence was found in a man aged 80 or over with COVID-19, enrolled during active disease. DNA of the CDR3: TGTGCCAGCAGCCCTCCGGGACAGTCTAATGAAAAACTGTTTTTT. As protein: CASSPPGQSNEKLFF.